This T cell receptor (beta chain) was identified in a study of T cells in Graves' hyperthyroidism and ophthalmopathy. Amplification of TCR beta CDR3 regions used RNA as the template. First-round RT-PCR with HTBI primers amplified the TCR CDR3 region. TCRdb processed the multiplex PCR reads anew with MiXCR; each CDR3 protein has one entry. The repertoire holds under 350,000 distinct CDR3 sequences, with about 17% as singletons. This clonotype appeared many times. The TCR comes from a woman in her sixties with Graves' ophthalmopathy. Sequenced: blood.

The CDR3 sequence: CARTPTANYGYTF. Written as DNA, the CDR3 is TGTGCCAGAACCCCGACAGCAAACTATGGCTACACCTTC. The chain couples TRBV11-1 to TRBJ1-2; perhaps TRBD1 as D (5 bases). CDR3 length: 13 amino acids. V was trimmed by 9 bases and J by 2 bases, leaving 13 bases between them. The germline CDR1 and CDR2 sequences are SGHAT and FQDESV (reference sequence).